These 13 T cell receptor beta chains were sequenced from one sample in a study of response to subunit inactivated influenza vaccine. One entry per CDR3 protein results from TCRdb running MiXCR on the RT-PCR reads. Here the sample spans 750,000 to 850,000 distinct CDR3 sequences, approximately 17% being singletons. The sample here was PBMCs from blood, taken approximately 5 days after vaccination. The receptors derive from a man in his fifties or sixties who received an inactivated influenza vaccine.

Of note for this clonotype: Compared with germline, one end of the junction differs, possibly owing to a read error. V is TRBV6-5 and J is TRBJ1-2; the D is unclear. The CDR3 spans 15 residues. From germline, CDR1 is MNHEY and CDR2 SVGAGI. CDR3 in DNA: TGTGCCAGCAGTTACAGCAGCCACACTAACTGTGGCTACACCTTC. Translated: CASSYSSHTNCGYTF.

The gene calls are TRBV20-1 and TRBJ2-3; 9 positions match TRBD2. V lost 3 bases to trimming and J lost 2 bases; unmatched junction nucleotides: 6. The CDR3 spans 15 residues. Germline V gene data show CDR1 as DFQATT and CDR2 as SNEGSKA (reference sequence). As DNA, the CDR3 is TGCAGTGCTAGGGGTACTAGCGGGCTCACAGATACGCAGTATTTT. As protein: CSARGTSGLTDTQYF.

V is TRBV29-1 and J is TRBJ2-7, with D tentatively TRBD1 or TRBD2 (5 bases each). CDR1 is SQVTM, CDR2 ANQGSEA, per germline. V was cut by 4 bases and J by 3 bases, with 10 bases left in between. The CDR3 runs 12 residues. The DNA of the CDR3 is TGCAGCGTTGGAGGGGCCGGCTACGAGCAGTACTTC. The encoded protein is CSVGGAGYEQYF.

This clonotype was recorded a few times. The genes are TRBV27 and TRBJ2-1; D perhaps matches TRBD2 (6 bases). The germline CDR1 and CDR2 sequences are MNHEY and SMNVEV (reference sequence). This CDR3 has 19 amino acids. The V and J ends lost 2 bases and 4 bases respectively, with 24 bases between them. The CDR3 spells CASSLAVSSAGGSYNEQFF. CDR3 nucleotides: TGTGCCAGCAGTTTAGCCGTTTCGTCAGCGGGTGGCTCGTACAATGAGCAGTTCTTC.

V usage is TRBV29-1 and J usage is TRBJ2-1; D ambiguous. CDR1 is SQVTM, CDR2 ANQGSEA, per germline. CDR3 length: 13 amino acids. Trimming cost V 7 bases and J 3 bases, with 13 bases left between them. CDR3 DNA: TGCAGCGGACTTGGAACAAGCTACAATGAGCAGTTCTTC. Translated: CSGLGTSYNEQFF.

This clonotype has only a few counts. V is TRBV15 and J is TRBJ1-2, with D possibly being TRBD1 (5 bases). Per the germline V gene, CDR1 is LNHNV and CDR2 is YYDKDF (reference sequence). The CDR3 has 17 amino acids. V lost 7 bases and J 8 bases, leaving 29 bases between the germline ends. This CDR3 is CATKPGPTSYLGRGYTF. The CDR3 DNA follows: TGTGCCACCAAACCGGGACCGACGTCCTATCTAGGTCGGGGCTACACCTTC.

This clonotype has just a few counts. This chain uses TRBV20-1 with TRBJ2-1; 8 bases fit TRBD2. This CDR3 comprises 15 residues. The germline V gene has CDR1 DFQATT and CDR2 SNEGSKA (reference sequence). Trimming cost V 0 bases and J 5 bases; bases outside gene matches: 6. CDR3 nucleotide sequence: TGCAGTGCTAGAGAGCAGCGGGAGAGTAACAATGAGCAGTTCTTC. Translating it yields CSAREQRESNNEQFF.

This clonotype has more than one count but fewer than ten. The V gene is TRBV20-1, the J gene TRBJ2-1; D gene ambiguous. CDR1 and CDR2 (germline): DFQATT, SNEGSKA (reference sequence). CDR3 length equals 14 residues. V was trimmed by 3 bases and J by 9 bases, leaving 18 bases between them. The CDR3 nucleotides read TGCAGTGCTAGGCCCCTGGGCGGAGCGACTGAGCAGTTCTTC. Its protein product is CSARPLGGATEQFF.

To note about this clonotype: A much larger clone sits a single nucleotide away, making a read error possible. The V call is TRBV7-9, the J call TRBJ2-1; 8 bases are shared with TRBD1. Germline V gene sequence: CDR1 SEHNR, CDR2 FQNEAQ (reference sequence). The CDR3 is made up of 16 amino acids. V shed 5 bases, J shed 6 bases, and the junction held 12 bases outside the gene matches. CDR3 loop: CASSLPGQGRGNEQFF. The CDR3 DNA sequence: TGTGCCAGCAGCCTTCCTGGACAGGGTCGAGGCAATGAGCAGTTCTTC. The full variable domain, with the rest looked up from reference TRBV7-9 and TRBJ2-1, is DTGVSQNPRHKITKRGQNVTFRCDPISEHNRLYWYRQTLGQGPEFLTYFQNEAQLEKSRLLSDRFSAERPKGSFSTLEIQRTEQGDSAMYLCASSLPGQGRGNEQFFGPGTRLTVL.

This clonotype was counted a few times. The gene calls are TRBV11-1 and TRBJ1-1; the D is unclear. V lost 3 bases and J 2 bases, leaving 13 bases between the germline ends. Germline V gene data show CDR1 as SGHAT and CDR2 as FQDESV (reference sequence). The CDR3 has 15 residues. DNA for the CDR3: TGTGCCAGCAGCTTTCGGGCCGCAGATAACACTGAAGCTTTCTTT. It yields the protein CASSFRAADNTEAFF.

This clonotype was counted only a few times. The chain recombines TRBV27 with TRBJ2-7; D gene ambiguous. This CDR3 is built from 14 residues. Germline CDR1 is MNHEY and CDR2 is SMNVEV (reference sequence). V was trimmed by 3 bases and J by 3 bases, leaving 12 bases between them. The DNA for the CDR3 is TGTGCCAGCAGTTTTTGGGGAACGGGCTACGAGCAGTACTTC. Protein: CASSFWGTGYEQYF.

The chain carries TRBV12-3 or TRBV12-4 and TRBJ1-1, with D unresolved. The CDR3 totals 16 residues. V was cut by 3 bases and J by 0 bases, with 14 bases left in between. CDR3: CASSFRFRGLNTEAFF. CDR3 in DNA: TGTGCCAGCAGTTTTCGATTCCGGGGATTGAACACTGAAGCTTTCTTT.

This clonotype was seen just once. The chain couples TRBV7-6 to TRBJ2-6, with 7 bases that match TRBD2. Germline CDR1 is SGHVS and CDR2 is FNYEAQ. The V and J ends lost 3 bases and 1 base, in that order; junction bases with no gene match: 6. This CDR3 contains 17 residues. CDR3 in amino acids: CASSLGGRLSGANVLTF. CDR3 nucleotide sequence: TGTGCCAGCAGCTTGGGGGGGAGGCTATCTGGGGCCAACGTCCTGACTTTC.